This T cell receptor (beta chain) emerged from a study of T cell responses to AZD1222 COVID-19 vaccine. There are 17 residues in the CDR3. V lost 3 bases and J lost 5, with 22 bases in between. The germline V gene has CDR1 MNHNS and CDR2 SASEGT. Measured with immunoSEQ multiplex PCR; TCRdb has only the in-frame clones, and not every one. The sample yields 150,000 to 180,000 clones, 80% to 90% seen once. This specimen consisted of peripheral blood, obtained after recovery from COVID-19. The chain couples TRBV6-1 to TRBJ2-5, with D possibly being TRBD2 (6 bases). The TCR comes from an adult who had recovered from COVID-19. CDR3 in amino acids: CASSDNPFPLAKETQYF. The CDR3, as DNA: TGTGCCAGCAGTGATAACCCGTTCCCCCTAGCGAAGGAGACCCAGTACTTC.